The source of this TCR beta chain is a study of tumor and adjacent non-tumor tissue in lung cancer. TCRbeta libraries were built with three rounds of nested PCR, modified from ARM-PCR. TCRdb itself ran the multiplex PCR reads through MiXCR, one entry per CDR3 protein. Of 100,000 to 120,000 distinct CDR3 sequences listed, roughly 84% are singletons. Remarks on this clonotype: At one end the junction does not follow the germline gene, possibly because of a read error.

The template was RNA from unsorted bulk tissue. Newly diagnosed lung cancer patients had thoracic surgery in China, August–November 2014, without prior chemotherapy. Per the germline V gene, CDR1 is SGHNT and CDR2 is YENEEA. The CDR3 spans 17 residues. The TCR comes from an older man with non-small cell lung cancer. V gene TRBV11-3 combines with J gene TRBJ2-1, with TRBD2 matching over 11 bases. Source material: lung tumor tissue. This CDR3 is CASSLLGTSGGYDEQFF. The CDR3 DNA is TGTGCCAGCAGCCTCCTAGGAACTAGCGGGGGCTACGATGAGCAATTCTTC.